Included here is one TCR beta chain sequence, with context. These data belong to a study of radiotherapy plus CTLA-4 blockade in lung cancer. The CDR3 length is 15 residues. Germline assignment: CDR1 SGHRS and CDR2 YFSETQ. V lost 0 bases, J lost 3 bases, and 6 bases stayed unmatched. Alongside CTLA-4 blockade with ipilimumab, patients with chemo-refractory metastatic non-small-cell lung cancer received focal radiation. TCRdb's copy holds only in-frame clones and misses some; the assay was immunoSEQ multiplex PCR. This sample yields around 82,000 clones, of which approximately 80% are seen a single time; around 0.72% belongs to the top ten.

The chain couples TRBV5-1 to TRBJ2-7, with TRBD1 matching 7 bases. Sequencing used peripheral blood, obtained from a patient treated with radiotherapy plus ipilimumab. The sequence was collected from a human donor with non-small cell lung cancer who had stable disease on radiotherapy plus ipilimumab. CDR3 sequence reads: CASSLEPGQSYEQYF. The CDR3 DNA reads as TGCGCCAGCAGCTTGGAGCCGGGACAGAGCTACGAGCAGTACTTC.